This T cell receptor (beta chain) was identified during a study of resident and recirculating memory T cells in vitiligo. Study-level information: Epidermis came from shave biopsies of lesional and nonlesional sites, plus PBMCs.

Confetti depigmentation, marking active vitiligo, was absent in these patients. Study conclusions and caveats: TCR sequences were not conserved across biopsy sites or patients. Vitiligo lesions lacked a unique dominant clone, and clonality varied.

In regard to this clone: Antigen unknown.

The CDR3 sequence is 18 residues long. The J segment lost 5 bases and the V segment lost 2 bases, leaving 14 bases of the junction unmatched. Germline-derived CDR1 and CDR2 are SGHTA and FQGTGA. Clones were sequenced by immunoSEQ multiplex PCR, and TCRdb holds only the in-frame ones, with some missing. In the table there are roughly 76,000 clones, 90% to 95% of which are singletons. Specimen: blood. The clonotype was recovered from a male donor with vitiligo. The chain carries TRBV7-3 and TRBJ2-7, with 11 bases fitting TRBD2. In DNA form, the CDR3 reads TGTGCCAGCAGCTTACCTAGACTAGCGGGGACATCACTGCACGAGCAGTACTTC. Amino acid sequence: CASSLPRLAGTSLHEQYF.